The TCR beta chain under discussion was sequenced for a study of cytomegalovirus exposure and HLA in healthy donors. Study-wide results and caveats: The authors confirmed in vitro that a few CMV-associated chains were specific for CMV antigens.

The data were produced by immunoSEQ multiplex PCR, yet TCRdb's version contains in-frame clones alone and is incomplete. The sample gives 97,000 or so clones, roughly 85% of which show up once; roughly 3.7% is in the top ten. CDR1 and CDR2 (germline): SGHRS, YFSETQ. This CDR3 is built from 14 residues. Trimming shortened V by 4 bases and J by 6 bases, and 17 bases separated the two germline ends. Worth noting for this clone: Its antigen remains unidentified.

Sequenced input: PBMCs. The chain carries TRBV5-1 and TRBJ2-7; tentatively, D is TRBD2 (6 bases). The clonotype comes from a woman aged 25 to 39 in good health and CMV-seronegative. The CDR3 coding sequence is TGCGCCAGCAGCGCCCGGGACTCCGGGGGCGAGCAGTACTTC. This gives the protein CASSARDSGGEQYF. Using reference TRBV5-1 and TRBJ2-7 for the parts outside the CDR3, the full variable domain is KAGVTQTPRYLIKTRGQQVTLSCSPISGHRSVSWYQQTPGQGLQFLFEYFSETQRNKGNFPGRFSGRQFSNSRSEMNVSTLELGDSALYLCASSARDSGGEQYFGPGTRLTVT.